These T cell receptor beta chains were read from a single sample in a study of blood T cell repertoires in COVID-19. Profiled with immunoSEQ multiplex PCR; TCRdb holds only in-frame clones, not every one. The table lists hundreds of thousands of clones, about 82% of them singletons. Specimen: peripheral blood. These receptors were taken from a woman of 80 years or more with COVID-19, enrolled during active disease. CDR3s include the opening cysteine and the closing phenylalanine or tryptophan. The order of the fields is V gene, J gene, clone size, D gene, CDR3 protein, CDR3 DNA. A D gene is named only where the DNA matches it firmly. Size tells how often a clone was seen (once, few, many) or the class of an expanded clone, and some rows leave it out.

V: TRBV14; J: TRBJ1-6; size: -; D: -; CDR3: CASSQEAGYNSPLHF; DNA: TGTGCCAGCAGCCAAGAAGCAGGGTATAATTCACCCCTCCACTTT
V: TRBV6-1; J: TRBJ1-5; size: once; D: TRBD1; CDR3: CASSGQGSPYSNQPQHF; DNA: TGTGCCAGCAGTGGACAGGGGAGCCCCTATAGCAATCAGCCCCAGCATTTT
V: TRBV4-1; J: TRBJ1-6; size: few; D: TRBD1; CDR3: CASSQEPQGALNSPLHF; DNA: TGCGCCAGCAGCCAAGAACCACAGGGGGCCCTAAATTCACCCCTCCACTTT
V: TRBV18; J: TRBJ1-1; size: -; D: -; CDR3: CASSPSLMNTEAFF; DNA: TGTGCCAGCTCACCGAGCCTTATGAACACTGAAGCTTTCTTT
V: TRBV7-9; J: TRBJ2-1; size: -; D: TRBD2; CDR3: CASTPGGRERFF; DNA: TGTGCCAGCACCCCCGGCGGGCGGGAGAGGTTCTTC
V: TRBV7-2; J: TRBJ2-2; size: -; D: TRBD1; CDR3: CASSLSQGAVTGELFF; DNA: TGTGCCAGCAGCTTATCCCAGGGGGCGGTAACCGGGGAGCTGTTTTTT
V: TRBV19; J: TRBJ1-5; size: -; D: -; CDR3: CASRPQGIVNQPQHF; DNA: TGTGCCAGTAGACCACAGGGTATAGTCAATCAGCCCCAGCATTTT
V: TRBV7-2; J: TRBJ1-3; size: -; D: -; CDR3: CASSHIRNTIYF; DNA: TGTGCCAGCAGCCATATACGGAACACCATATATTTT
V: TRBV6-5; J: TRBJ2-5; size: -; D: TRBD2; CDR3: CASRGGETQYF; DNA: TGTGCCAGCCGGGGAGGGGAGACCCAGTACTTC
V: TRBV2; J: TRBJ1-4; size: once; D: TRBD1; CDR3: CASILGGQSNEKLFF; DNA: TGTGCCAGCATTTTAGGGGGACAGAGTAATGAAAAACTGTTTTTT
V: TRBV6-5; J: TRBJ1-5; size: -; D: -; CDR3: CASSPQGGLQPQHF; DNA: TGTGCCAGCAGTCCCCAAGGAGGGTTGCAGCCCCAGCATTTT
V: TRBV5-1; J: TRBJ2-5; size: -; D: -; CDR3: CASSSSDAEETQYF; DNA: TGCGCCAGCAGCTCCTCTGATGCGGAAGAGACCCAGTACTTC
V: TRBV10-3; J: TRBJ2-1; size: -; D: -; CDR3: CAISESVENEQFF; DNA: TGTGCCATCAGTGAGTCGGTCGAGAATGAGCAGTTCTTC
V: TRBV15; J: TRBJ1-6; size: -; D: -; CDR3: CATSRGQDNSPLHF; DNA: TGTGCCACCAGCAGGGGACAAGATAATTCACCCCTCCACTTT
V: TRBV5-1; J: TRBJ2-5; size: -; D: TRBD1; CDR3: CASSPGTGKETQYF; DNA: TGCGCCAGCAGCCCAGGGACAGGGAAAGAGACCCAGTACTTC
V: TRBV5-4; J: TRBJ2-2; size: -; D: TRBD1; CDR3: CASSKGADRGLTGELFF; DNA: TGTGCCAGCAGTAAAGGGGCTGACAGGGGGCTCACCGGGGAGCTGTTTTTT
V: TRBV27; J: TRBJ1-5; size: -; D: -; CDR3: CASSLWSQGSQPQHF; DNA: TGTGCCAGCAGTCTTTGGTCCCAGGGCAGTCAGCCCCAGCATTTT
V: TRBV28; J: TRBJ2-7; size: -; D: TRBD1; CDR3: CASSPGTGKQYF; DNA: TGTGCCAGCAGTCCCGGGACAGGGAAGCAGTACTTC
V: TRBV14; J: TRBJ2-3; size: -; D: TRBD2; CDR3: CASSLTSGGKRDTQYF; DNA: TGTGCCAGCAGCCTTACTAGCGGGGGGAAACGGGATACGCAGTATTTT
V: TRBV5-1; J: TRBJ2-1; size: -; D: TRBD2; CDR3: CASSSGTSGGVEQFF; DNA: TGCGCCAGCAGCTCCGGGACTAGCGGGGGGGTTGAGCAGTTCTTC
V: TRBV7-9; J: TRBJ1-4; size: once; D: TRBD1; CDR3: CASSLAHGQGYEKLFF; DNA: TGTGCCAGCAGCTTAGCGCATGGACAGGGATATGAAAAACTGTTTTTT
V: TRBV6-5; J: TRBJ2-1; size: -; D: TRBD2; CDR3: CASSYGGDPRQFF; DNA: TGTGCCAGCAGTTACGGGGGGGACCCTAGGCAGTTCTTC
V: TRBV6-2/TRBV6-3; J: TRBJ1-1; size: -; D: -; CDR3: CASSYPAGSVFMNTEAFF; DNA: TGTGCCAGCAGTTACCCGGCAGGCTCAGTGTTCATGAACACTGAAGCTTTCTTT
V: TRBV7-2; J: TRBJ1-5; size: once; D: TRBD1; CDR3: CASSPGTGKSNQPQHF; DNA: TGTGCCAGCAGCCCGGGGACAGGAAAGAGCAATCAGCCCCAGCATTTT
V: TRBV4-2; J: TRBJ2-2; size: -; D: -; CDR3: CASSQDRVGNTGELFF; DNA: TGTGCCAGCAGCCAAGATCGAGTGGGCAACACCGGGGAGCTGTTTTTT
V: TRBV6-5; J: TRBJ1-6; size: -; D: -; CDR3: CASNGEVNSPLHF; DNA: TGTGCCAGCAATGGGGAGGTCAATTCACCCCTCCACTTT
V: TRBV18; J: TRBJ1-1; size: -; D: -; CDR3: CASSPYAENTEAFF; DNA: TGTGCCAGCTCACCATACGCGGAGAACACTGAAGCTTTCTTT
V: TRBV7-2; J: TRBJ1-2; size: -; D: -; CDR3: CASSLAEAGSDYTF; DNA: TGTGCCAGCAGCTTAGCCGAGGCAGGGTCGGACTACACCTTC
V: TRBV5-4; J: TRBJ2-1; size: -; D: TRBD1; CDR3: CASSKGQAGGYNEQFF; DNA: TGTGCCAGCAGCAAGGGACAGGCCGGGGGATACAATGAGCAGTTCTTC
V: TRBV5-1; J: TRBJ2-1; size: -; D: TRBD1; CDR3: CASSSGTGANNEQFF; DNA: TGCGCCAGCAGCTCAGGGACAGGGGCGAACAATGAGCAGTTCTTC
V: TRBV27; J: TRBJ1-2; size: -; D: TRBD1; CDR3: CASSFSTGQGALGYTF; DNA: TGTGCCAGCAGTTTCTCAACGGGACAGGGGGCGCTGGGCTACACCTTC
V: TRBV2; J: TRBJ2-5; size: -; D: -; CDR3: CASSIQGGQETQYF; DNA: TGTGCCAGCAGTATACAGGGAGGGCAAGAGACCCAGTACTTC
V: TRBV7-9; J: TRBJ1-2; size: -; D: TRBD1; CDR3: CASSLTGGENYGYTF; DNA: TGTGCCAGCAGCTTAACAGGGGGCGAGAACTATGGCTACACCTTC
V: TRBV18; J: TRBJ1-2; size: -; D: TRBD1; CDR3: CASSPQQGAVYGYTF; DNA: TGTGCCAGCTCACCACAGCAGGGGGCTGTCTATGGCTACACCTTC
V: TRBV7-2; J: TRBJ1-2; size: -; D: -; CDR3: CASSPGMISEGYTF; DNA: TGTGCCAGCAGCCCCGGGATGATCTCGGAGGGCTACACCTTC
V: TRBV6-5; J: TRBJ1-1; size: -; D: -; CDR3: CASSSPRPSATEAFF; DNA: TGTGCCAGCAGTTCCCCCAGGCCGTCAGCCACTGAAGCTTTCTTT
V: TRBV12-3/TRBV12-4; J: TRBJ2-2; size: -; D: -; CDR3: CASSFNFPGELFF; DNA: TGTGCCAGCAGTTTCAACTTCCCCGGGGAGCTGTTTTTT
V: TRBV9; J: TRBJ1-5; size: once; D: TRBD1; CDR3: CASSESTGPNQPQHF; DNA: TGTGCCAGCAGCGAATCGACAGGGCCCAATCAGCCCCAGCATTTT
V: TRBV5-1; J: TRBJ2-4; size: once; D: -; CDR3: CASSLDGGGQAKNIQYF; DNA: TGCGCCAGCAGCTTGGACGGGGGTGGGCAGGCCAAAAACATTCAGTACTTC
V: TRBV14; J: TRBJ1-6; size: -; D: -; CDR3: CASSQPTLTGGTLHF; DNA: TGTGCCAGCAGCCAACCCACTTTAACGGGGGGAACCCTCCACTTT
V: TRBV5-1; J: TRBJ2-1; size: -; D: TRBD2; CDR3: CASSLQSSGGANEQFF; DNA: TGCGCCAGCAGCTTGCAGTCTAGCGGGGGGGCAAATGAGCAGTTCTTC
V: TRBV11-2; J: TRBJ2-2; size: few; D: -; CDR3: CASSSLLTGELFF; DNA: TGTGCCAGCAGCTCCCTTCTTACCGGGGAGCTGTTTTTT
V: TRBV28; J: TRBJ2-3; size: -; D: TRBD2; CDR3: CASINGGAWADTQYF; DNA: TGTGCCAGCATCAACGGGGGGGCCTGGGCAGATACGCAGTATTTT
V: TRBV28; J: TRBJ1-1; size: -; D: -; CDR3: CASSLAREAFF; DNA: TGTGCCAGCAGTTTGGCCAGGGAAGCTTTCTTT
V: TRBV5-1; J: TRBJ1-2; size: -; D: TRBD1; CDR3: CASSLNTGGSYGYTF; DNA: TGCGCCAGCAGCTTGAATACAGGGGGTAGTTATGGCTACACCTTC
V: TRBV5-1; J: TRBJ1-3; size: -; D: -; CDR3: CASSLEAVQHGNTIYF; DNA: TGCGCCAGCAGCTTGGAGGCGGTTCAGCATGGAAACACCATATATTTT
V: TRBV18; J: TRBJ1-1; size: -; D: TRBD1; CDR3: CASSPFGGQGRGEAFF; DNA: TGTGCCAGCTCACCATTTGGCGGACAGGGAAGAGGGGAAGCTTTCTTT
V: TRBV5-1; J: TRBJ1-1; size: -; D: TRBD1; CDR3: CASTLQGAVLTEAFF; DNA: TGCGCCAGCACCCTACAGGGGGCTGTTCTCACTGAAGCTTTCTTT